This TCR beta chain was documented in a study of beta chain features in type 1 diabetes (dated by TCRdb to between 2017 and 2018). In terms of the full investigation: Mean age, gender distribution, total cell number and subset yield did not differ between patients and healthy donors. A total of about 100,000,000 sorted cells were examined across all samples, and RNA yield correlated strongly with the number of cells per subset. The study compared the TCRB repertoires of sorted circulating CD4+ T cell subsets in recently diagnosed type 1 diabetes patients with those in matched healthy donors. Naive and central memory subsets were obtained from all 30 or so donors, but regulatory and stem cell-like memory subsets were isolated from only 8 patients and roughly eight healthy donors. Study-wide findings and limitations: Shorter templates might be favored by PCR, yet because patient and control samples were amplified and corrected together, any such skew would affect both groups equally. Type 1 diabetes patients showed a moderate but significant shortening of TCRB CDR3 length in all four CD4+ subsets. Because small numbers of individuals were included in the HLA sub-analyses, any influence of HLA type on TCRB rearrangement was left unresolved. Patients with type 1 diabetes made fewer insertions and deleted more nucleotides at VDJ recombination sites, implying thymic rearrangement abnormalities. The naive, central memory and regulatory TCRB repertoires appeared to resemble one another more closely among patients than among healthy donors. Because cDNA rather than genomic DNA was sequenced, highly expressing activated cells could have been over-represented, although no difference in activation and CD3 levels was found between groups.

The entire amount of isolated RNA was reverse transcribed using the High Capacity cDNA Reverse Transcription Kit, so the sequenced TCRB transcripts were expressed ones. Deep immunoSEQ sequencing was applied to naive, central memory and regulatory T cell samples, giving an average of around 3.8 million total reads per sample. After sorted cells were lysed in RLT buffer, RNA was extracted with DNase-treated RNeasy Micro or Mini kits, with the choice depending on cell number. To prevent cross-contamination, every cell subset was processed on its own, while patient and healthy donor samples were processed together. The immunoSEQ multiplex PCR was used to amplify TCRB sequences from cDNA, generating 87-bp fragments that spanned the CDR3 region. Sequencing of the amplicons was done on the Illumina HiSeq platform. Under the source paper's analysis protocol: PCR bias was computationally corrected using synthetic template baselines, reads within Hamming distance 2 were collapsed, and singletons that could not be merged were discarded. Reads were aligned against IMGT so that V, D and J genes, CDR3 length and insertions or deletions at six rearrangement sites could be assigned. Clonotype counts were normalized to sorted cell number within each subset before computing true diversity and Gini coefficients with the tcR R package. The overlap coefficient, calculated on TCRB nucleotide sequences, was used to measure repertoire sharing. TCRdb stores this immuneACCESS table with in-frame sequences only. Part of the clones is absent; in the studies checked, under half of the shortfall reflects unresolved V genes, and no reason is known for the rest. D and trimming come from the DNA, and the V and J calls and clone size come from that table. The table for this sample lists 130,000 to 150,000 clones; about 44% of them were counted only once. The ten largest clones add up to roughly 0.42% of the sample.

From each donor, a single peripheral blood sample of 95 to 150 mL on average was drawn into heparinised tubes. A BD FACSAria II was used to sort naive, central memory, regulatory and stem cell-like memory CD4+ T cells with a panel that included CD45RO, CCR7, CD25, CD127, CD95 and CD27. All sorted populations exceeded 95% purity. Right away, PBMCs were isolated by Lymphoprep density gradient centrifugation and were stained directly, with no culture step. To minimize batch effects, samples were stained and sorted in pairs, one healthy donor with one patient per experiment. Comments on this clone: The target of this receptor is not known. Base qualities are not at hand, and no much larger clone is one base apart.

What was sequenced was Tregs from blood. The cell subset or site label here, explained by the study, means: regulatory CD4+ T cells. The receptor was isolated from a young man in good health.

Read as DNA, the sequence is TGTGCCAGCAGCCCCCCCGGGAGTAGCGGGTTTGGGACCCAGTACTTC. Its translation reads: CASSPPGSSGFGTQYF. The chain couples TRBV4-2 to TRBJ2-5, with 7 central nucleotides matching TRBD2. Trimming takes 4 bases off V and 7 bases off J; junction bases not matched to a gene: 15. The CDR3 numbers 16 residues from cysteine through phenylalanine. Just the 48-base CDR3 DNA is kept, in frame starting at base 1. The germline V gene supplies CDR1 LGHNA and CDR2 YNFKEQ.